Listed below are T cell receptor beta chains from one sample, sequenced in a study of blood T cells in healthy people across ages. Using its own MiXCR run on the 5' RACE reads, TCRdb lists one record per CDR3 protein. Of 1.2 million to 1.5 million distinct CDR3 sequences detected, around 59% appear once; the ten largest clones hold 6.5% to 8.5%. Sequencing was carried out using blood. The receptors originated from a man between 18 and 35 years old in good health. The CDR3 runs from the conserved cysteine through the conserved F or W. The order of the fields is CDR3 protein, CDR3 DNA, D gene, V gene, J gene, clone size. A D gene is named only where the DNA matches it firmly. Not every row has a clone size; where given, it reads once, few, many or a size class.

CASSFDDSLNEKLFF	TGTGCCAGCAGCTTTGATGACAGCCTTAATGAAAAACTGTTTTTT	-	TRBV7-9	TRBJ1-4	once
CSARDVRSDNEQFF	TGCAGTGCTAGAGATGTCAGGTCGGACAATGAGCAGTTCTTC	-	TRBV20-1	TRBJ2-1	-
CASSLVERLRYNEQFF	TGTGCCAGCAGTTTAGTAGAGCGTTTAAGGTACAATGAGCAGTTCTTC	-	TRBV27	TRBJ2-1	-
CASSPWTGGADNEQFF	TGTGCCAGCAGTCCATGGACAGGGGGCGCCGACAATGAGCAGTTCTTC	TRBD1	TRBV6-5	TRBJ2-1	few
CASSPGSHEQYF	TGTGCCAGCAGCCCAGGGAGTCACGAGCAGTACTTC	-	TRBV12-3/TRBV12-4	TRBJ2-7	many
CASSLGVSGRAMYEQYF	TGCGCCAGCAGCTTGGGAGTTAGCGGGAGGGCCATGTACGAGCAGTACTTC	TRBD2	TRBV5-1	TRBJ2-7	-
CSVEGMGYEQYF	TGCAGCGTTGAAGGAATGGGTTACGAGCAGTACTTC	-	TRBV29-1	TRBJ2-7	few
CASSPQQGRGTEAFF	TGCGCCAGCAGCCCCCAACAGGGTAGGGGCACTGAAGCTTTCTTT	-	TRBV4-3	TRBJ1-1	-
CASSLVWTSGTGEQFF	TGTGCCAGCAGCTTAGTTTGGACTAGCGGGACGGGTGAGCAGTTCTTC	TRBD2	TRBV7-2	TRBJ2-1	-
CASSILAGASSYEQYF	TGTGCCAGCAGCATACTAGCGGGGGCCAGCTCCTACGAGCAGTACTTC	TRBD2	TRBV12-3/TRBV12-4	TRBJ2-7	-
CASREGNYNEQFF	TGTGCCAGCCGGGAGGGGAACTACAATGAGCAGTTCTTC	TRBD2	TRBV6-5	TRBJ2-1	-
CASSLRDPERGNNDQFF	TGCGCCAGCAGCCTCCGAGACCCCGAGCGGGGAAATAATGACCAGTTCTTC	TRBD2	TRBV4-1	TRBJ2-1	-
CASSYSNWFPNPGHSDSGANVLTF	TGTGCCAGCAGTTACTCGAACTGGTTTCCAAATCCGGGACACAGTGACTCTGGGGCCAACGTCCTGACTTTC	-	TRBV6-2/TRBV6-3	TRBJ2-6	-
CASGGTGFSNQPQHF	TGTGCTAGTGGTGGCACAGGGTTCAGCAATCAGCCCCAGCATTTT	-	TRBV12-5	TRBJ1-5	-
CASSVPELAGYTQYF	TGCGCCAGCAGCGTACCGGAACTAGCGGGATATACGCAGTATTTT	TRBD2	TRBV5-1	TRBJ2-3	few
CSVENRTKGDTQYF	TGCAGCGTTGAAAACCGGACGAAGGGAGATACGCAGTATTTT	-	TRBV29-1	TRBJ2-3	-
CASSPSFSGRTDTQYF	TGCGCCAGCAGCCCCTCCTTTAGCGGGAGGACAGATACGCAGTATTTT	TRBD2	TRBV4-1	TRBJ2-3	-
CASSWSRVRNEQYF	TGTGCCAGCAGTTGGAGCAGGGTTAGGAACGAGCAGTACTTC	-	TRBV6-6	TRBJ2-7	-
CAISVPSRTDTQYF	TGTGCCATCAGCGTCCCTTCTCGCACAGATACGCAGTATTTT	-	TRBV10-3	TRBJ2-3	-
CASSNAAGTYGYTF	TGTGCCAGCAGTAACGCTGCAGGGACTTATGGCTACACCTTC	-	TRBV12-3/TRBV12-4	TRBJ1-2	-
CSADLYQETQYF	TGCAGTGCTGACCTGTACCAAGAGACCCAGTACTTC	-	TRBV20-1	TRBJ2-5	-
CSVDSGGYEQYF	TGCAGCGTTGATAGCGGGGGGTACGAGCAGTACTTC	TRBD2	TRBV29-1	TRBJ2-7	-
CATSDWNTGELFF	TGTGCCACCAGTGATTGGAACACCGGGGAGCTGTTTTTT	-	TRBV24-1	TRBJ2-2	-
CASSSQHTQETQYF	TGTGCCAGCAGTTCTCAGCACACCCAAGAGACCCAGTACTTC	-	TRBV27	TRBJ2-5	-
CSARVQGGETQYF	TGCAGTGCTAGGGTACAGGGGGGAGAGACCCAGTACTTC	TRBD1	TRBV20-1	TRBJ2-5	-
CASSQDLDEAFF	TGCGCCAGCAGCCAGGATCTGGATGAAGCTTTCTTT	-	TRBV4-1	TRBJ1-1	-
CASSQDGRSSYNEQFF	TGTGCCAGCAGCCAAGACGGCCGAAGCTCCTACAATGAGCAGTTCTTC	-	TRBV4-2	TRBJ2-1	-
CAIRSGQGSTDTQYF	TGTGCCATCAGGTCGGGACAGGGTAGCACAGATACGCAGTATTTT	TRBD1	TRBV10-3	TRBJ2-3	-
CSARKDSYNEQFF	TGCAGTGCCCGGAAGGACTCCTACAATGAGCAGTTCTTC	-	TRBV20-1	TRBJ2-1	-
CSVEKGGGMNTEAFF	TGCAGCGTTGAGAAGGGTGGGGGCATGAACACTGAAGCTTTCTTT	-	TRBV29-1	TRBJ1-1	-
CASPLREGLPDTQYF	TGTGCCAGCCCCCTGCGGGAGGGCCTTCCAGATACGCAGTATTTT	TRBD2	TRBV6-1	TRBJ2-3	few
CSASVETEAFF	TGCAGTGCGAGTGTGGAAACTGAAGCTTTCTTT	-	TRBV20-1	TRBJ1-1	-
CASSRTVSQPQHF	TGTGCCAGCAGTCGGACAGTATCCCAGCCCCAGCATTTT	-	TRBV27	TRBJ1-5	-
CATSAAGGPVGELFF	TGTGCCACCAGTGCAGCGGGAGGGCCCGTCGGGGAGCTGTTTTTT	TRBD2	TRBV24-1	TRBJ2-2	-
CASSLARAQGGEQFF	TGTGCCAGCAGCTTAGCGCGGGCACAGGGTGGTGAGCAGTTCTTC	-	TRBV7-2	TRBJ2-1	-
CASSVGYPGGSYEQYF	TGTGCCAGCAGCGTAGGTTACCCAGGGGGTTCCTACGAGCAGTACTTC	TRBD1	TRBV9	TRBJ2-7	-
CASKTADDQPQHF	TGTGCCAGCAAGACAGCTGACGATCAGCCCCAGCATTTT	-	TRBV27	TRBJ1-5	-
CASSLRGLSSYNEQFF	TGTGCCAGCAGTTTAAGGGGCCTCAGCTCCTACAATGAGCAGTTCTTC	-	TRBV25-1	TRBJ2-1	-
CASSQGAVNRYNEQFF	TGCGCCAGCAGCCAAGGGGCCGTGAATCGGTACAATGAGCAGTTCTTC	-	TRBV4-3	TRBJ2-1	-
CAISEGDEQGTLHF	TGTGCCATCTCAGAAGGGGATGAACAGGGAACCCTCCACTTT	-	TRBV6-1	TRBJ1-6	once
CASSLSAQVYGYTF	TGTGCCAGCAGCTTAAGTGCACAGGTCTATGGCTACACCTTC	-	TRBV7-2	TRBJ1-2	-
CSVKTGITYEQYF	TGCAGCGTTAAAACAGGGATAACCTACGAGCAGTACTTC	-	TRBV29-1	TRBJ2-7	-
CASSYGGGLDYGYTF	TGTGCCAGCAGTTACGGGGGAGGCCTGGACTATGGCTACACCTTC	-	TRBV6-6	TRBJ1-2	few
CASSPSGDNYGYTF	TGCGCCAGCAGCCCGAGTGGGGATAACTATGGCTACACCTTC	-	TRBV5-1	TRBJ1-2	-
CASSPDAQELDYGYTF	TGTGCCAGCAGCCCAGACGCACAGGAATTAGACTATGGCTACACCTTC	-	TRBV7-8	TRBJ1-2	many
CASSASGGRDIQYF	TGTGCCAGCAGCGCTAGCGGGGGGCGGGACATTCAGTACTTC	TRBD2	TRBV7-2	TRBJ2-4	-
CASSLPPGQGDGYTF	TGTGCCAGCAGCTTACCGCCGGGACAGGGCGATGGCTACACCTTC	TRBD1	TRBV7-2	TRBJ1-2	-
CASSDGLAGGIYTDTQYF	TGTGCCAGCAGTGACGGACTAGCGGGGGGGATATACACAGATACGCAGTATTTT	TRBD2	TRBV27	TRBJ2-3	-
CASSQGLRLSQETQYF	TGTGCCAGCAGCCAAGGACTCCGACTATCACAAGAGACCCAGTACTTC	-	TRBV7-6	TRBJ2-5	once
CASSPHVGLTYEQYF	TGTGCCAGCAGCCCTCATGTGGGATTGACGTACGAGCAGTACTTC	-	TRBV5-4	TRBJ2-7	-
CASTSKGLAGITSTDTQYF	TGCGCCAGCACTTCAAAGGGACTAGCGGGAATTACTAGCACAGATACGCAGTATTTT	TRBD2	TRBV5-1	TRBJ2-3	-
CAIRDHLRGEQYF	TGTGCCATCAGAGACCACCTCCGGGGGGAGCAGTACTTC	TRBD2	TRBV10-3	TRBJ2-5	-
CASRSGTGGIYEQYF	TGTGCCAGCAGGAGCGGGACAGGGGGAATCTACGAGCAGTACTTC	TRBD1	TRBV7-7	TRBJ2-7	few